One and the same sample provided the 17 T cell receptor beta chains below, sequenced in a study of blood T cell repertoires in COVID-19. Produced via immunoSEQ multiplex PCR; TCRdb's table is partial and in-frame only. Among some 120,000 clones listed, roughly 74% were seen once. Sequenced material: peripheral blood. These receptor sequences come from a man in his sixties with acute or convalescent COVID-19.

V is TRBV7-6 and J is TRBJ1-4; D gene uncertain. Trimming shortened V by 2 bases and J by 8 bases, and 9 bases separated the two germline ends. The CDR3 runs to 13 residues. Germline lookup yields CDR1 SGHVS and CDR2 FNYEAQ. The CDR3 loop reads CASSLYEEEKLFF. The CDR3 bases are TGTGCCAGCAGCTTATATGAGGAAGAAAAACTGTTTTTT.

The chain recombines TRBV19 with TRBJ2-1, with TRBD2 matching over 10 bases. The CDR3 is 17 residues long. With V trimmed by 1 base and J by 1 base, 4 bases remained unmatched. Germline CDR1 is LNHDA and CDR2 is SQIVND (reference sequence). Written as DNA, the CDR3 is TGTGCCAGTAGTATAGCACTAGCGGGGTCGTCCTACAATGAGCAGTTCTTC. It translates to CASSIALAGSSYNEQFF.

This clone was detected only a few times. V and J are TRBV19 and TRBJ1-1; D gene ambiguous. Trimming took off 6 bases at V and 1 base at J, with 9 bases between the two ends. CDR3 length: 13 residues. Germline CDR1 and CDR2: LNHDA and SQIVND (reference sequence). This CDR3 is CASSPRENTEAFF. CDR3 bases: TGTGCCAGTAGCCCGAGGGAGAACACTGAAGCTTTCTTT. Combining the CDR3 with reference TRBV19 and TRBJ1-1 gives the whole variable domain DGGITQSPKYLFRKEGQNVTLSCEQNLNHDAMYWYRQDPGQGLRLIYYSQIVNDFQKGDIAEGYSVSREKKESFPLTVTSAQKNPTAFYLCASSPRENTEAFFGQGTRLTVV.

V usage is TRBV11-3 and J usage is TRBJ1-3; D uncertain. This CDR3 is built from 15 residues. V gave up 3 bases and J gave up 2 bases, with 11 bases separating them. Germline V gives CDR1 SGHNT, CDR2 YENEEA. CDR3: CASSFPPQTGNTIYF. The CDR3 DNA sequence: TGTGCCAGCAGCTTCCCCCCACAGACTGGAAACACCATATATTTT. The full variable domain, with the rest looked up from reference TRBV11-3 and TRBJ1-3, is EAGVVQSPRYKIIEKKQPVAFWCNPISGHNTLYWYLQNLGQGPELLIRYENEEAVDDSQLPKDRFSAERLKGVDSTLKIQPAELGDSAVYLCASSFPPQTGNTIYFGEGSWLTVV.

The chain couples TRBV24-1 to TRBJ2-3; 11 bases are shared with TRBD2. Germline V CDR1 and CDR2: KGHDR, SFDVKD. CDR3 length: 16 amino acids. The trim removed 3 bases at V and 5 bases at J, leaving 6 bases unmatched. The CDR3 DNA is TGTGCCACCAGTGATGACGGACTAGCGGGTGGAGATACGCAGTATTTT. Its protein is CATSDDGLAGGDTQYF.

The V gene is TRBV30, the J gene TRBJ2-3; D is possibly TRBD1 (5 bases). Trimming pared 3 bases from V and 1 base from J, leaving 17 bases between. The CDR3 is 16 amino acids. The V gene's germline CDR1 is GTSNPN and CDR2 SVGIG (reference sequence). In nucleotides, the CDR3 is TGTGCCTGGAGCGTAGATGGGCTCAGGGGCACAGATACGCAGTATTTT. This codes for CAWSVDGLRGTDTQYF.

This clone appeared once. The chain links TRBV14 to TRBJ2-5; TRBD2 agrees at 9 bases. This CDR3 has 17 residues. The trim removed 1 base at V and 5 bases at J, leaving 11 bases unmatched. Germline-derived CDR1 and CDR2 are SGHDN and FVKESK. CDR3 coding DNA: TGTGCCAGCAGCCAAGGAGTTAATAGCGGGAGTTTCGAGACCCAGTACTTC. Encoded protein: CASSQGVNSGSFETQYF.

This chain links TRBV21-1 with TRBJ1-1; TRBD1, the table's D call, was not compared with the DNA. TRBV21-1 is a pseudogene locus. The CDR3 length is 17 residues. In nucleotides, the CDR3 is TGTGCCAGCAGCAAAGTGAGGGACAGGGTCATGAACACTGAAGCTTTCTTT. The encoded protein is CASSKVRDRVMNTEAFF.

The V gene is TRBV2, the J gene TRBJ1-2; 8 bases are shared with TRBD1. Looked up from germline, CDR1 is SNHLY and CDR2 is FYNNEI. The CDR3 is made up of 13 amino acids. J was trimmed by 8 bases and V by 6 bases; bases with no gene match: 8. CDR3 protein: CASSLDRAGGYTF. The CDR3 DNA reads as TGTGCCAGCAGCTTGGACAGGGCGGGGGGCTACACCTTC.

The V and J genes are TRBV6-5 and TRBJ1-1, with TRBD1 matching 8 bases. The CDR3 runs 15 residues. Losses at the gene ends were 0 bases for V and 5 bases for J; bases not matched to a gene: 5. Germline V gives CDR1 MNHEY, CDR2 SVGAGI. CDR3 in DNA: TGTGCCAGCAGTTACTCGACCAGGGGGCGAACTGAAGCTTTCTTT. It codes for CASSYSTRGRTEAFF.

This clone was detected once. V usage is TRBV19 and J usage is TRBJ1-1, with D perhaps matching TRBD1 (6 bases). The CDR3 is 15 amino acids. V dropped 7 bases and J dropped 1 base, with 16 bases sitting between them. Germline V gives CDR1 LNHDA, CDR2 SQIVND (reference sequence). The CDR3 sequence is CASNDPGGSNTEAFF. The CDR3 nucleotides read TGTGCCAGTAACGACCCTGGGGGCTCGAACACTGAAGCTTTCTTT. The whole variable domain, remainder taken from reference TRBV19 and TRBJ1-1, is DGGITQSPKYLFRKEGQNVTLSCEQNLNHDAMYWYRQDPGQGLRLIYYSQIVNDFQKGDIAEGYSVSREKKESFPLTVTSAQKNPTAFYLCASNDPGGSNTEAFFGQGTRLTVV.

This chain joins TRBV2 and TRBJ2-3; TRBD2 aligns across 7 bases. Germline CDR1 reads SNHLY; CDR2 reads FYNNEI. Losses at the gene ends were 5 bases for V and 2 bases for J; bases not matched to a gene: 7. This CDR3 is 15 amino acids long. CDR3 DNA: TGTGCCAGCAGTCAGACTAGCAGATTCACAGATACGCAGTATTTT. Residues: CASSQTSRFTDTQYF.

The chain joins TRBV5-1 to TRBJ1-6; D ambiguous. Germline V CDR1 and CDR2: SGHRS, YFSETQ. The CDR3 covers 14 residues. With 1 base removed from V and 7 bases from J, the gap between germline ends came to 9 bases. The CDR3 DNA sequence: TGCGCCAGCAGCTTGCAGGCAGAGAATTCACCCCTCCACTTT. Translated: CASSLQAENSPLHF.

This clone was observed a handful of times. This chain joins TRBV3-1 (or the pseudogene TRBV3-2) and TRBJ2-7; a possible D gene is TRBD2 (6 bases). CDR1 LGHDT and CDR2 YNNKEL come from the germline V gene (reference sequence). V lost 6 bases and J lost 2, with 17 bases in between. CDR3 size: 15 residues. CDR3: CASSPGTVTTYEQYF. For the CDR3, the DNA is TGTGCCAGCAGTCCGGGGACTGTTACGACCTACGAGCAGTACTTC.

This clone was recorded only once. V is TRBV30 and J is TRBJ2-2; TRBD2 is a possible D gene (5 bases). The CDR3 spans 13 residues. Germline CDR1 and CDR2: GTSNPN and SVGIG (reference sequence). Trimming left V 7 bases short and J 6 bases short, with 15 bases between. CDR3 sequence (DNA): TGTGCCTCGAGACCGGCCGGGGCCGGGGAGCTGTTTTTT. This sequence encodes CASRPAGAGELFF.

The rearrangement joins TRBV7-3 to TRBJ1-2; 9 bases fit TRBD1. V lost 1 base, J lost 1 base, and 16 bases stayed unmatched. CDR1 is SGHTA and CDR2 is FQGTGA in the germline V gene. The CDR3 runs 20 residues. The CDR3 DNA follows: TGTGCCAGCAGCTTAATCCAGAGGTCTACAACAGGGGGCGTTAACTATGGCTACACCTTC. Its protein product is CASSLIQRSTTGGVNYGYTF.

This clone was counted many times. The chain couples TRBV4-1 to TRBJ1-4; TRBD1 aligns across 7 bases. This CDR3 region has 17 residues. The V gene end was trimmed by 1 base and the J gene end by 5 bases; junction bases not matched to a gene: 10. Germline CDR1 MGHRA, CDR2 YSYEKL. The CDR3 spells CASSQGGSGTANEKLFF. In nucleotides, the CDR3 is TGCGCCAGCAGCCAAGGGGGATCCGGGACAGCGAATGAAAAACTGTTTTTT.